Listed here are 28 T cell receptor beta chains from one sample, sequenced in a study of cytomegalovirus exposure and HLA in healthy donors (dated by TCRdb to about 2017). Receptors were amplified or captured by the immunoSEQ multiplex PCR assay. A mixture of 60 forward primers for TCR Vbeta segments and 13 reverse primers for TCR Jbeta segments was used in the multiplex PCR. TCRdb mirrors the immuneACCESS table, restricted to in-frame sequences. Some clones are absent from its copies; in checked studies, under half trace to an unresolved V gene, and the reason for the others is unknown. This sample lists over 100,000 clones; 55% to 75% were detected once. The top ten constitute 4.5% to 5.5% of the sample. Sequencing was done on a sample of PBMCs. The receptors were sampled from a woman aged 70 to 79 in good health and CMV-seropositive.

This clone was observed a handful of times. The V call is TRBV30, the J call TRBJ1-3; D is unresolved. CDR3 length: 12 amino acids. Germline CDR1 is GTSNPN and CDR2 is SVGIG (reference sequence). Trimming took off 4 bases at V and 1 base at J, with 5 bases between the two ends. For the CDR3, the DNA is TGTGCCTGGACAGAATCTGGAAACACCATATATTTT. Translation gives CAWTESGNTIYF.

The rearrangement uses TRBV5-1 and TRBJ2-7; D perhaps matches TRBD1 (5 bases). CDR3 length: 16 residues. Germline V gene lookup returns CDR1 SGHRS and CDR2 YFSETQ. The V end was cut by 0 bases, the J end by 5 bases, with 18 bases between. This CDR3 is CASSLAGRVQGHEQYF. For the CDR3, the DNA is TGCGCCAGCAGCTTGGCGGGCAGGGTCCAAGGTCACGAGCAGTACTTC.

J is TRBJ2-2 and V is TRBV4-1, with a tentative D call TRBD1 (5 bases). The CDR3 runs to 15 residues. The V gene's germline CDR1 is MGHRA and CDR2 YSYEKL. Between the trimmed V and J ends, which lost 0 bases and 6 bases, there was a span of 11 bases. CDR3 nucleotide sequence: TGCGCCAGCAGCCAAGAACAGGTGATCTCCGGGGAGCTGTTTTTT. It specifies CASSQEQVISGELFF.

The V call is TRBV5-1, the J call TRBJ2-7; TRBD1 matches at 7 bases. Germline V gene data show CDR1 as SGHRS and CDR2 as YFSETQ. With 0 bases clipped from V and 0 bases from J, the junction kept 3 bases outside the gene matches. The CDR3 loop spans 15 amino acids. In DNA form, the CDR3 reads TGCGCCAGCAGCTTGGTCGCAGGGGGCTCCTACGAGCAGTACTTC. Its translation: CASSLVAGGSYEQYF.

The rearrangement uses TRBV5-1 and TRBJ2-5, with D tentatively TRBD1 (5 bases). The CDR3 is 14 residues long. Trimming left V 4 bases short and J 2 bases short, with 12 bases between. Germline loops: CDR1 SGHRS, CDR2 YFSETQ. DNA for the CDR3: TGCGCCAGCAGCCCCCTGACAGCTCAAGAGACCCAGTACTTC. It specifies CASSPLTAQETQYF. Using reference TRBV5-1 and TRBJ2-5 for the parts outside the CDR3, the full variable domain is KAGVTQTPRYLIKTRGQQVTLSCSPISGHRSVSWYQQTPGQGLQFLFEYFSETQRNKGNFPGRFSGRQFSNSRSEMNVSTLELGDSALYLCASSPLTAQETQYFGPGTRLLVL.

The chain employs TRBV7-8 and TRBJ1-1; the match to TRBD1 covers 10 bases. The germline V gene has CDR1 SGHVS and CDR2 FQNEAQ. The J segment lost 7 bases and the V segment lost 5 bases, leaving 10 bases of the junction unmatched. The CDR3 consists of 15 residues. CDR3 DNA sequence: TGTGCCAGCAGCCTGGGACAGGGGATTGGCGGTGAAGCTTTCTTT. This codes for CASSLGQGIGGEAFF.

This chain connects TRBV19 to TRBJ1-1, with D possibly TRBD1 on 5 matching bases. The V gene's germline CDR1 is LNHDA and CDR2 SQIVND (reference sequence). This CDR3 is built from 14 residues. V shed 0 bases and J shed 6 bases, with 11 bases lying between them. Here the CDR3 reads CASSIDRRGPEAFF. CDR3 bases: TGTGCCAGTAGTATAGATCGGAGGGGCCCTGAAGCTTTCTTT. The whole variable domain, filled in from reference TRBV19 and TRBJ1-1, reads DGGITQSPKYLFRKEGQNVTLSCEQNLNHDAMYWYRQDPGQGLRLIYYSQIVNDFQKGDIAEGYSVSREKKESFPLTVTSAQKNPTAFYLCASSIDRRGPEAFFGQGTRLTVV.

The rearrangement joins TRBV7-3 to TRBJ2-1; D is possibly TRBD2 (6 bases). The CDR3 sequence is 15 residues long. Trimming shortened V by 1 base and J by 1 base, and 8 bases separated the two germline ends. Looked up from germline, CDR1 is SGHTA and CDR2 is FQGTGA. CDR3 nucleotide sequence: TGTGCCAGCAGCTTAAGCGGGGATTCCTACAATGAGCAGTTCTTC. Translated, it gives CASSLSGDSYNEQFF.

The chain recombines TRBV15 with TRBJ2-2, with TRBD2 identical over 10 bases. With 2 bases clipped from V and 7 bases from J, the junction kept 13 bases outside the gene matches. Germline assignment: CDR1 LNHNV and CDR2 YYDKDF (reference sequence). The CDR3 runs 18 residues. The CDR3 protein is CATSRFTSGAGRGGELFF. CDR3 in DNA: TGTGCCACCAGCAGATTCACTAGCGGGGCCGGGCGGGGCGGGGAGCTGTTTTTT.

The chain is built from TRBV29-1 and TRBJ1-2; D is unresolved. The CDR3 contains 12 residues. The V gene lost 3 bases and the J gene lost 3 bases, with 8 bases spanning the gap. Germline values: CDR1 SQVTM, CDR2 ANQGSEA. The CDR3 coding sequence is TGCAGCGTTGACAGGCAGGACTATGGCTACACCTTC. Translated: CSVDRQDYGYTF.

This clone was counted ten times or more. The chain employs TRBV2 and TRBJ1-1; the D is unclear. CDR1 is SNHLY, CDR2 FYNNEI, per germline. The ends were cut back, 6 bases at V and 5 bases at J, with 7 bases in the middle. This CDR3 is built from 11 residues. The CDR3 loop is CASRAWTEAFF. The CDR3 DNA follows: TGTGCCAGCAGAGCGTGGACTGAAGCTTTCTTT.

The chain joins TRBV11-3 to TRBJ1-6; a possible D gene is TRBD1 (5 bases). Per the germline V gene, CDR1 is SGHNT and CDR2 is YENEEA. CDR3 length: 17 residues. Trimming took 2 bases from V and 6 from J, leaving 17 bases between them. CDR3 in amino acids: CASSLSRGGLTNSPLHF. The DNA of the CDR3 is TGTGCCAGCAGCTTATCGAGGGGAGGGCTAACTAATTCACCCCTCCACTTT. Variable domain in full (rest from reference TRBV11-3 and TRBJ1-6): EAGVVQSPRYKIIEKKQPVAFWCNPISGHNTLYWYLQNLGQGPELLIRYENEEAVDDSQLPKDRFSAERLKGVDSTLKIQPAELGDSAVYLCASSLSRGGLTNSPLHFGNGTRLTVT.

The chain links TRBV7-2 to TRBJ2-5, with 14 bases matching TRBD2. CDR3 length: 19 residues. The V segment lost 4 bases and the J segment 5 bases; nucleotides outside the gene matches: 15. The germline V gene encodes CDR1 SGHTA and CDR2 FQGNSA. CDR3 DNA sequence: TGTGCCAGCAGCTCCAGGGGGTTGGGGACTAGCGGGGGTTATGAGACCCAGTACTTC. Translating gives CASSSRGLGTSGGYETQYF.

The chain has TRBV6-5 and TRBJ2-5; D not resolved. CDR3 length equals 11 residues. Germline CDR1 reads MNHEY; CDR2 reads SVGAGI. V was cut by 7 bases and J by 3 bases, with 6 bases left in between. The CDR3 DNA reads TGTGCCAGCACCTTTGAAGAGACCCAGTACTTC. This codes for CASTFEETQYF.

V is TRBV5-1 and J is TRBJ2-2, with D maybe TRBD1 (5 bases). The CDR3 loop spans 18 amino acids. V was clipped by 4 bases and J by 1 base, with 20 bases between them. CDR1 and CDR2 (germline): SGHRS, YFSETQ. The CDR3 region has the DNA TGCGCCAGCAGCATGAACCCATTGACAGCACAGAACACCGGGGAGCTGTTTTTT. Its protein product is CASSMNPLTAQNTGELFF.

This chain links TRBV7-8 with TRBJ2-3; no clear D. V gave up 0 bases and J gave up 5 bases, with 9 bases separating them. The CDR3 is made up of 14 amino acids. The germline CDR1 and CDR2 sequences are SGHVS and FQNEAQ. CDR3: CASSLATIQDTQYF. In DNA form, the CDR3 reads TGTGCCAGCAGCTTAGCAACAATCCAAGATACGCAGTATTTT.

CDR3 sequence: CASSPRRQGARGELFF. CDR3 bases: TGTGCCAGCTCACCAAGGAGACAGGGGGCGAGAGGGGAGCTGTTTTTT. This chain joins TRBV18 and TRBJ2-2; 10 bases match TRBD1. Germline V gene data show CDR1 as KGHSH and CDR2 as LQKENI. The V and J ends lost 2 bases and 8 bases, in that order; junction bases with no gene match: 8. This CDR3 spans 16 amino acids.

The V gene is TRBV7-7, the J gene TRBJ2-5, with 8 bases lining up with TRBD2. J lost 2 bases, V lost 5 bases, and 16 bases had no gene match. CDR3 length equals 18 residues. From germline, CDR1 is SSHAT and CDR2 FNYEAQ (reference sequence). The CDR3: CASSLRGAGGGIQETQYF. CDR3 in DNA: TGTGCCAGCAGCCTCCGGGGCGCGGGGGGCGGGATACAAGAGACCCAGTACTTC.

This clone was picked up one time. V and J are TRBV6-5 and TRBJ2-7; maybe TRBD1 (5 bases). Per germline, CDR1 MNHEY and CDR2 SVGAGI. V lost 2 bases, J lost 6 bases, and 14 bases lay in between. There are 14 residues in the CDR3. The CDR3 sequence is CASSYGAPSGEQYF. The CDR3 DNA sequence: TGTGCCAGCAGTTACGGGGCCCCCTCCGGCGAGCAGTACTTC.

The rearrangement joins TRBV19 to TRBJ2-2, with D maybe TRBD1 (5 bases). The germline V gene has CDR1 LNHDA and CDR2 SQIVND (reference sequence). CDR3 length equals 13 residues. Trimming cost V 5 bases and J 6 bases, with 10 bases left between them. CDR3 DNA sequence: TGTGCCAGTAGTTCAACCAGGGCCGGGGAGCTGTTTTTT. It specifies CASSSTRAGELFF.

This clone was seen once. V and J are TRBV29-1 and TRBJ2-5; TRBD1 aligns across 9 bases. V lost 6 bases and J lost 5; bases outside the gene matches: 7. Germline-derived CDR1 and CDR2 are SQVTM and ANQGSEA. The CDR3 is 13 amino acids. The CDR3 sequence: CSVSGTGMETQYF. CDR3 coding DNA: TGCAGCGTCTCCGGGACAGGGATGGAGACCCAGTACTTC.

The CDR3 here is CASSLGAGGSYNEQFF. CDR3 DNA: TGTGCCAGCAGCTTAGGAGCGGGGGGCTCCTACAATGAGCAGTTCTTC. This rearrangement joins TRBV7-9 to TRBJ2-1; 9 nucleotides align to TRBD2. The CDR3 runs 16 residues. Germline V gene data show CDR1 as SEHNR and CDR2 as FQNEAQ (reference sequence). The J segment lost 0 bases and the V segment lost 1 base, leaving 1 base of the junction unmatched.

This clone was seen once. The chain carries TRBV19 and TRBJ2-1, with TRBD2 as a possible D gene (5 bases). Germline lookup yields CDR1 LNHDA and CDR2 SQIVND (reference sequence). The CDR3 totals 15 residues. The V end was cut by 2 bases, the J end by 4 bases, with 12 bases between. The CDR3 sequence: CASSISASLYNEQFF. Here the CDR3 DNA reads TGTGCCAGTAGTATATCGGCTAGCCTGTACAATGAGCAGTTCTTC. The full variable domain, rest sourced from reference TRBV19 and TRBJ2-1, is DGGITQSPKYLFRKEGQNVTLSCEQNLNHDAMYWYRQDPGQGLRLIYYSQIVNDFQKGDIAEGYSVSREKKESFPLTVTSAQKNPTAFYLCASSISASLYNEQFFGPGTRLTVL.

This chain's CDR3 is CASSESFVGGAVPETQYF. The CDR3 DNA sequence: TGTGCCAGCAGTGAATCATTTGTAGGGGGGGCCGTTCCGGAGACCCAGTACTTC. This chain joins TRBV6-1 and TRBJ2-5; D perhaps matches TRBD2 (7 bases). CDR3 length equals 18 residues. V shed 2 bases and J shed 5 bases, with 24 bases lying between them. Per the germline V gene, CDR1 is MNHNS and CDR2 is SASEGT.

The chain recombines TRBV7-2 with TRBJ2-2; 9 bases are a match to TRBD2. Germline V gives CDR1 SGHTA, CDR2 FQGNSA. J was trimmed by 6 bases and V by 5 bases; bases with no gene match: 4. The CDR3 covers 14 residues. In DNA, the CDR3 is TGTGCCAGCAGCATGGGACTAGCTTCCGGGGAGCTGTTTTTT. Its protein is CASSMGLASGELFF.

This chain uses TRBV7-8 with TRBJ2-5; 7 nucleotides match TRBD1. After removal of 2 bases from V and 5 bases from J, the junction contained 5 bases not matched to a gene. The CDR3 loop spans 14 amino acids. The V gene's germline CDR1 is SGHVS and CDR2 FQNEAQ. The CDR3, as DNA: TGTGCCAGCAGCTTATCTGACAGGGCCGAGACCCAGTACTTC. Its translation is CASSLSDRAETQYF.

The chain employs TRBV6-5 and TRBJ2-7; 7 bases line up with TRBD1. CDR1 is MNHEY, CDR2 SVGAGI, per germline. V lost 2 bases, J lost 2 bases, and 6 bases stayed unmatched. CDR3 length: 15 amino acids. This CDR3 is CASSYIGTATYEQYF. As DNA, the CDR3 is TGTGCCAGCAGTTACATAGGGACAGCGACCTACGAGCAGTACTTC.

This clone was recorded a few times. The V gene is TRBV10-3, the J gene TRBJ2-7; tentatively, D is TRBD1 (5 bases). CDR3 length: 14 residues. Germline V CDR1 and CDR2: ENHRY, SYGVKD. The V and J ends lost 2 bases and 0 bases respectively, with 8 bases between them. CDR3 bases: TGTGCCATCAGTGAGATACAGGACTCCTACGAGCAGTACTTC. Encoded protein: CAISEIQDSYEQYF.